This TCR beta chain appears in the sequencing data of a study of radiotherapy plus CTLA-4 blockade in lung cancer. Measured with immunoSEQ multiplex PCR; TCRdb has only the in-frame clones, and not every one. The table has around 100,000 clones, 81% seen once. This clone appeared a single time. Material: peripheral blood, obtained from a patient treated with radiotherapy plus ipilimumab. This clonotype originated in a human donor with non-small cell lung cancer that progressed on radiotherapy plus ipilimumab. Some clones in this sample may be carry-over from other donors' samples.

CDR3 in DNA: TGCGCCAGCAGCTCTGGCAGGGTTACTCAGCCCCAGCATTTT. Protein: CASSSGRVTQPQHF. This chain connects TRBV5-1 to TRBJ1-5, with D maybe TRBD1 (5 bases). This CDR3 has 14 amino acids. CDR1 and CDR2 from the germline V gene are SGHRS and YFSETQ. Trimming stripped 3 bases from V and 6 bases from J, with 13 bases between. Combining the CDR3 with reference TRBV5-1 and TRBJ1-5 gives the whole variable domain KAGVTQTPRYLIKTRGQQVTLSCSPISGHRSVSWYQQTPGQGLQFLFEYFSETQRNKGNFPGRFSGRQFSNSRSEMNVSTLELGDSALYLCASSSGRVTQPQHFGDGTRLSIL.